This T cell receptor beta chain was observed in a study of human T cells and chemical hapten exposure (dated by TCRdb to the early 2020s). Regarding the research as a whole: The libraries were sequenced as a pool, and the TCR yield per sample differed mostly because of small variations in library volumes within the pool. This study followed changes in the peripheral blood TCR repertoire in vivo during primary and secondary sensitization of alopecia patients to the hapten diphenylcyclopropenone (DPC). Each blood RNA sample was used to sequence both TCR alpha and TCR beta chains. Paper-wide results and their limitations: The number of TCRs above 1 in 1000 frequency did not change with DPC sensitization; there was no evidence of global repertoire structure alterations. Repeated subsampling changed both the strength of the expansion versus patch-test correlation and the threshold at which the correlation became significant.

Total RNA was extracted from unfractionated whole blood collected in Tempus Blood RNA tubes. Five healthy volunteers acted as controls for TCR sequencing and had blood drawn at day 0, 2 weeks and 6 weeks. The library came from 5' RACE. The data were produced on an Illumina MiSeq. During library preparation, unique molecular identifiers were attached to individual cDNA molecules so that TCRs could be counted quantitatively and reproducibly. The paper's processing steps were these. Samples had a median of about 90,000 TCRs, with a range from roughly 23,224 to 700,000. The Decombinator software suite was used to annotate V, J and CDR3 in the TCR reads. Every sample was subsampled to the same number of TCRs (28,000) for the PS versus PT1 abundance plots. TCRs were defined as expanded if absent before sensitization and observed at least eight times at the 2-week time point. The raw public data were reprocessed by TCRdb itself: fastp quality trimming at Q25, MiXCR clonotype calling, in-frame beta chains only. Rows are combined by CDR3 protein, so each entry shows the most common genes and DNA. The V and J calls and clone size are TCRdb's, not the authors'. In all, the sample holds about 81,000 distinct CDR3 sequences, and approximately 8% of those were seen once. Over 2% of the sample is taken by the ten largest.

Many counts were recorded for this clonotype. Its antigen remains undetermined. No much larger clone exists at a distance of one base, and base qualities are not known. From the germline V gene, CDR1 is MRHNA and CDR2 is SNTAGT. The cysteine opens and the phenylalanine closes a CDR3 of 14 amino acids. The sequence is cut down to CDR3 DNA, 42 bases in frame from base 1. The germline V and J ends show losses of 3 bases and 6 bases respectively, and no gene match explains 3 bases of the junction. The sequence was obtained from a male donor in good health. The chain is made from TRBV6-4 and TRBJ2-1; TRBD2 fits 9 bases in the junction. The CDR3 loop reads CASSDGGGANEQFF. Here is the DNA: TGTGCCAGCAGTGATGGCGGGGGGGCCAATGAGCAGTTCTTC.